The TCR beta chain described here comes from a study of T cell repertoires in cytomegalovirus infection. TCRdb processed the reads anew with MiXCR; each CDR3 protein has one entry. This table has more than 500,000 distinct CDR3 sequences, approximately 15% appearing once. Germline V lookup: CDR1 SGHTA, CDR2 FQGNSA. The V and J ends lost 5 bases and 6 bases, in that order; junction bases with no gene match: 11. The CDR3 loop spans 17 amino acids. In its sample, this clonotype was seen many times. The chain carries TRBV7-2 and TRBJ2-2, with 11 bases lining up with TRBD1. The sequencing input was CD8+ T cells from PBMCs. The TCR sequence derives from a human donor in good health (CMV status not recorded). Some clones in this sample may be carry-over from other donors' samples. Here the CDR3 reads CASSLLRDRGFSGELFF. The CDR3 nucleotides are TGTGCCAGCAGCCTCCTCCGGGACAGGGGGTTCTCCGGGGAGCTGTTTTTT.